This record concerns one TCR beta chain sequence. What it binds is unknown. The CDR3 has 16 residues. Germline values: CDR1 SNHLY, CDR2 FYNNEI. With 2 bases clipped from V and 3 bases from J, the junction kept 6 bases outside the gene matches. This sample was taken from a study of T cell responses to AZD1222 COVID-19 vaccine. Study-wide results and caveats: The sample set comprised mostly white British donors with more females, and clonal diversity was possibly underestimated.

The assay was immunoSEQ multiplex PCR, and TCRdb's table has in-frame clones only and misses some. The data show about 140,000 clones, roughly 91% seen once. The gene calls are TRBV2 and TRBJ1-5; 8 bases align to TRBD1. The clonotype comes from an adult in good health. The sequencing used peripheral blood, collected on day 0 of AZD1222 vaccination. In DNA, the CDR3 is TGTGCCAGCAGTGAACTGGGGACAGGAGTCAATCAGCCCCAGCATTTT. Encoded protein: CASSELGTGVNQPQHF.